Below, one TCR beta chain is given with its context. Its antigen remains unknown. Every subset's genomic DNA went evenly onto several immunoSEQ plates. Sequencing used immunoSEQ multiplex PCR; TCRdb keeps in-frame clones, though not all of them. The sample has some 1,600,000 clones, about 98% seen once. CDR1 is SGHAT, CDR2 FQNNGV, per germline. Trimming took off 0 bases at V and 4 bases at J, with 4 bases between the two ends. The CDR3 runs 12 residues. This sample stems from a study of shared clonotypes between healthy human individuals. General study findings and limits: Naive subsets usually exceeded memory subsets in estimated richness. Shared clonotypes: 4.5% to 5% naive CD4, roughly 3.8% naive CD8, under 2.5% memory CD4, about 0.41% memory CD8. Sorted-subset samples were not fully sequenced, rarefaction indicated.

Material for sequencing was naive CD4+ T cells sorted from blood. Subset given: CD45RA+ positively selected. The TCR comes from a man between 25 and 39 years old in good health. The chain links TRBV11-2 to TRBJ2-7, with unresolved D. CDR3 DNA: TGTGCCAGCAGCTTAGAATGGTACGAGCAGTACTTC. This codes for CASSLEWYEQYF.